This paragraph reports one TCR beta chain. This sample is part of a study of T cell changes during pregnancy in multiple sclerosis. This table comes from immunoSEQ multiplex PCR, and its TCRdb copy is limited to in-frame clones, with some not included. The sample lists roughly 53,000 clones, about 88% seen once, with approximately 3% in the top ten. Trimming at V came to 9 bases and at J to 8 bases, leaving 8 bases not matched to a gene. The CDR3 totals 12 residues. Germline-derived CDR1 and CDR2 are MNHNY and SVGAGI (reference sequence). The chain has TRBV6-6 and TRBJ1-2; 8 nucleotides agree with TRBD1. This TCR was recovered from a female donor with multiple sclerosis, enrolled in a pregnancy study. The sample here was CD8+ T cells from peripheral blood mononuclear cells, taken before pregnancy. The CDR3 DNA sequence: TGTGCCAGTTTAACAGGGGGTCGCGGCTACACCTTC. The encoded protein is CASLTGGRGYTF.